This T cell receptor (beta chain) came from a study of control samples from healthy donors and cancer patients (dated by TCRdb to the early 2020s). The library was built by means of the immunoSEQ multiplex PCR assay. The table comes from immuneACCESS by way of TCRdb, which keeps in-frame sequences with V and J called. Part of the clones is missing from these tables; in studies checked, under half for an unresolved V gene and the rest for unknown reasons. The sample records tens of thousands of clones, approximately 95% of which are singletons. About 1.5% of the sample belongs to the ten largest clones. CDR1 is given as SNHLY and CDR2 as FYNNEI, both from the germline V gene. V lost 3 bases and J lost 3 bases; the stretch between them is 16 bases long. The CDR3 starts with the cysteine, ends with the phenylalanine, and has 16 residues. Only CDR3 DNA remains: 48 bases, in frame from the first base.

Notes on this clone: Its antigen is currently not known. The sample holds no much larger clone one base away, and base qualities are not on file.

This clonotype was obtained from a woman in her 30s in good health. Recombination linked TRBV2 to TRBJ2-3; the D segment could be TRBD1, given 5 matching bases. The specimen sequenced was blood. The CDR3 sequence is CASSDGRSGRTDTQYF. The nucleotides are TGTGCCAGCAGTGATGGTCGGTCAGGGCGAACAGATACGCAGTATTTT.